Below are 6 T cell receptor beta chains sequenced from a single sample in a study of T cell changes during pregnancy in multiple sclerosis. Here immunoSEQ multiplex PCR was the method, and the copy in TCRdb shows in-frame clones only, minus some. The sample comprises around 42,000 clones, 80% to 90% of which are singletons, and around 5% rests with the top ten. Material: peripheral blood, obtained in the first trimester of pregnancy. The receptor source for this set is a female donor in good health, enrolled as a control in a pregnancy study.

This chain joins TRBV6-5 and TRBJ1-2, with a weak D call TRBD1 (6 bases). The germline gives CDR1 MNHEY, CDR2 SVGAGI. CDR3 length: 14 residues. V lost 6 bases and J 6 bases, leaving 17 bases between the germline ends. The CDR3 loop is CASSPAGATDGYTF. The CDR3 DNA is TGTGCCAGCAGCCCCGCAGGGGCAACAGATGGCTACACCTTC.

This chain joins TRBV19 and TRBJ2-3; 8 nucleotides line up with TRBD2. This CDR3 is 14 amino acids long. Trimming cost V 3 bases and J 5 bases; bases outside gene matches: 4. CDR1 LNHDA and CDR2 SQIVND come from the germline V gene (reference sequence). The CDR3 region is CASSISGGKDTQYF. The CDR3 DNA is TGTGCCAGTAGTATCTCGGGGGGGAAAGATACGCAGTATTTT.

The genes are TRBV12-5 and TRBJ2-3; possible D gene TRBD2, 5 bases. This CDR3 comprises 12 residues. V lost 4 bases to trimming and J lost 5 bases, with 7 bases between them. Germline V lookup: CDR1 LGHNT, CDR2 FRNRAP. The CDR3: CASGYAGDTQYF. CDR3 in DNA: TGTGCTAGTGGTTATGCGGGAGATACGCAGTATTTT.

As concerns this clone: Relative to the germline gene, one junction end is altered; a read error may explain this. The rearrangement links TRBV7-7 to TRBJ2-3; 8 bases align to TRBD1. CDR3 length equals 13 residues. Germline values: CDR1 SSHAT, CDR2 FNYEAQ (reference sequence). CDR3 sequence: CASSRDRFDTQYF. The CDR3, as DNA: TGTGCTAGCAGTCGGGACAGGTTCGATACGCAGTATTTT.

This chain links TRBV5-6 with TRBJ1-3; 10 bases line up with TRBD1. Unmatched junction bases numbered 3, after V lost 5 bases and J lost 1 base. From germline, CDR1 is SGHDT and CDR2 YYEEEE. This CDR3 is built from 15 residues. The CDR3, as DNA: TGTGCCAGCAGTACGGGACAGGGGTCTGGAAACACCATATATTTT. It yields the protein CASSTGQGSGNTIYF.

This chain uses TRBV5-1 with TRBJ2-7; tentatively, D is TRBD1 (7 bases). CDR3 size: 15 residues. Trimming pared 5 bases from V and 0 bases from J, leaving 15 bases between. Germline V gene lookup returns CDR1 SGHRS and CDR2 YFSETQ. The DNA for the CDR3 is TGCGCCAGCAGACATAGGAGGGACAGCTCCTACGAGCAGTACTTC. This encodes CASRHRRDSSYEQYF.